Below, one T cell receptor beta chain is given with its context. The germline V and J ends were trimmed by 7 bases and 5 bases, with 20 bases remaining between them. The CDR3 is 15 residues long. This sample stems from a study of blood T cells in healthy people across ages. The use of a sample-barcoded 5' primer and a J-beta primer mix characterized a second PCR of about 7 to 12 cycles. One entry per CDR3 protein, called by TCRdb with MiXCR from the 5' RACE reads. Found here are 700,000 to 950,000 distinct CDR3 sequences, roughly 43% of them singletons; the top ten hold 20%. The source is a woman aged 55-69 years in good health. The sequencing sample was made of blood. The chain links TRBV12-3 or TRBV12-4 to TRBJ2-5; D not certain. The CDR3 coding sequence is TGTGCCAGCACCTTGGGGTCTAGTCAAGGGGAGACCCAGTACTTC. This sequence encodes CASTLGSSQGETQYF.